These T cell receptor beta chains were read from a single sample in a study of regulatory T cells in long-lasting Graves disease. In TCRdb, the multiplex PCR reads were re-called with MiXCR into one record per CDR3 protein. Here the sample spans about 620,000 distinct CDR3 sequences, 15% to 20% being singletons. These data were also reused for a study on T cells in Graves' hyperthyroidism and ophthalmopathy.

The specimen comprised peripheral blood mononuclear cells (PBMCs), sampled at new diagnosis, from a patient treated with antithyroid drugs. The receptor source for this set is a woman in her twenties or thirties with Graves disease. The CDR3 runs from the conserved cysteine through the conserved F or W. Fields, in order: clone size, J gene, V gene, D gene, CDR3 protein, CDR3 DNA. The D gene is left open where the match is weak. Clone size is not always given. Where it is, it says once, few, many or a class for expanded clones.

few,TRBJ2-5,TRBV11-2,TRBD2,CASSQSSGGETQYF,TGTGCCAGCAGCCAATCCTCGGGAGGGGAGACCCAGTACTTC
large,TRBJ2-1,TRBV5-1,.,CASSLEQTTRDNEQFF,TGCGCCAGCAGCTTGGAACAGACCACTAGGGACAATGAGCAGTTCTTC
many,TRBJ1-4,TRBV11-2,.,CASSSRGLNEKLFF,TGTGCCAGCAGCTCCAGGGGTCTTAATGAAAAACTGTTTTTT
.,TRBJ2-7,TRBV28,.,CASSFLVFPYEQYF,TGTGCCAGCAGTTTTTTGGTTTTCCCTTACGAGCAGTACTTC
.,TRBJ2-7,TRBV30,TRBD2,CAWYAPGLAGGRRNEQYF,TGTGCCTGGTATGCCCCGGGACTAGCGGGAGGGAGGAGAAACGAGCAGTACTTC
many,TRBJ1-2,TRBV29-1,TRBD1,CSVSSLTGGYGYTF,TGCAGCGTCTCCTCCCTGACAGGGGGCTATGGCTACACCTTC
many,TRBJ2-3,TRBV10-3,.,CAISERSTPYLSTDTQYF,TGTGCCATCAGTGAGCGTAGTACTCCCTACCTGAGCACAGATACGCAGTATTTT
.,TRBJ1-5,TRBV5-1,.,CASPGGSNQPQHF,TGCGCCAGCCCGGGGGGAAGCAATCAGCCCCAGCATTTT
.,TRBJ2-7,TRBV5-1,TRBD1,CAGSLGQGNEQYF,TGCGCCGGCAGCCTGGGACAGGGTAACGAGCAGTACTTC
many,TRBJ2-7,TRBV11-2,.,CASSLGLEQYF,TGTGCCAGCAGCCTGGGACTCGAGCAGTACTTC
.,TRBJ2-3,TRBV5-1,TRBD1,CASSLGTGNTDTQYF,TGCGCCAGCAGCTTGGGGACAGGGAACACAGATACGCAGTATTTT
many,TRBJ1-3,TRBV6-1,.,CASSHSVGESSGNTIYF,TGTGCCAGCAGCCATTCGGTAGGGGAGAGCTCTGGAAACACCATATATTTT
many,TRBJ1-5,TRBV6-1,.,CASSEVGLSNQPQHF,TGTGCCAGCAGTGAAGTTGGTTTGAGCAATCAGCCCCAGCATTTT
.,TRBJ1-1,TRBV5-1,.,CASSLVFGGEAFF,TGCGCCAGCAGCTTGGTGTTCGGAGGGGAAGCTTTCTTT
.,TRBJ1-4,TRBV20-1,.,CSVRQPNEKLFF,TGCAGTGTTCGTCAGCCTAATGAAAAACTGTTTTTT
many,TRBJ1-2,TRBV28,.,CASSTNNYGYTF,TGTGCCAGCAGTACAAATAACTATGGCTACACCTTC
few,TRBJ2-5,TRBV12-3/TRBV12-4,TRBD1,CASSYGQGETQYF,TGTGCCAGCAGTTACGGACAGGGGGAGACCCAGTACTTC
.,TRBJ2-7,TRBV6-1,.,CASSPWEDPYEQYF,TGTGCCAGCAGCCCTTGGGAGGACCCCTACGAGCAGTACTTC
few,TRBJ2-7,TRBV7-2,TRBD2,CASSTGLAGSEQYF,TGTGCCAGCAGCACGGGACTAGCGGGCAGCGAGCAGTACTTC
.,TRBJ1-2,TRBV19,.,CASVRDNYGYTF,TGTGCCAGCGTCCGGGACAACTATGGCTACACCTTC
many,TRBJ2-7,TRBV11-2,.,CASSSPDYYEQYF,TGTGCCAGCAGCTCACCCGACTACTACGAGCAGTACTTC
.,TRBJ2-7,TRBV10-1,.,CASSDFKDEQYF,TGCGCCAGCAGTGACTTCAAGGACGAGCAGTACTTC
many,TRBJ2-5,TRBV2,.,CASSDGQGYQETQYF,TGTGCCAGCAGTGACGGCCAGGGGTACCAAGAGACCCAGTACTTC
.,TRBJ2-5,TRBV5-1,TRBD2,CASSTGLAGSLTQETQYF,TGCGCCAGCAGCACGGGACTAGCGGGATCATTAACACAAGAGACCCAGTACTTC
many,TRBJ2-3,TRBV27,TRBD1,CASRGGLRSAGATSTDTQYF,TGTGCCAGCAGAGGGGGCTTAAGGAGCGCAGGGGCTACTAGCACAGATACGCAGTATTTT
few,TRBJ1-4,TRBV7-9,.,CASSPGPGANEKLFF,TGTGCCAGCAGCCCCGGCCCAGGTGCTAATGAAAAACTGTTTTTT
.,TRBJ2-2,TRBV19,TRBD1,CASSLFGTGGSGELFF,TGTGCCAGTAGTCTTTTTGGGACAGGGGGTTCCGGGGAGCTGTTTTTT
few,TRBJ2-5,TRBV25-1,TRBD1,CASSGSERGQGWGGTQYF,TGTGCCAGCAGTGGTTCAGAGAGGGGACAGGGATGGGGAGGGACCCAGTACTTC